This T cell receptor (beta chain) derives from a study of T cell clonality in common variable immunodeficiency. Study results and limitations: CVID subjects showed higher TCRbeta clonality than healthy controls. T cell subpopulation sequencing would be needed to explain CVID clonality.

V dropped 1 base and J dropped 5; count of bases not matched to a gene: 4. CDR3 length: 14 amino acids. CDR1 is SEHNR and CDR2 is FQNEAQ in the germline V gene (reference sequence). Assay: immunoSEQ multiplex PCR; the TCRdb copy retains only in-frame clones and omits some. The sample contains 40,000 to 65,000 clones, none of them singletons. This clone has just a few counts. The target antigen is unknown. The read ends 3 residues early relative to the CDR3; the germline J gene fills the gap. The clonotype originates from a person between 18 and 69 years old in good health. The V call is TRBV7-9, the J call TRBJ2-5; 7 positions agree with TRBD1. Sequencing was done on a sample of peripheral blood mononuclear cells. The CDR3 reads CASSLEGQLETQYF. The sequenced part of the CDR3 DNA is TGTGCCAGCAGCTTAGAGGGACAGTTGGAGACC.